The entry below gives a single T cell receptor beta chain sequence along with its context. Its target is not known. The sample originates from a study of beta chain features in type 1 diabetes. Study-wide results and caveats: It was possible that PCR favored shorter templates, equally so in patients and controls. Across patients, naive, central memory and Treg TCRB repertoires exhibited apparently greater similarity than was observed across healthy donors.

The CDR3 covers 14 residues. Deletions cut 1 base from V and 1 base from J, with 9 bases between. Per germline, CDR1 SGDLS and CDR2 YYNGEE. The entirety of the isolated RNA underwent reverse transcription, so expressed TCRB transcripts were sequenced. Measured with immunoSEQ multiplex PCR; TCRdb has only the in-frame clones, and not every one. The sample carries 250,000 to 400,000 clones, approximately 14% recorded once. This TCR was recovered from a man aged 30-40 years in good health. This chain links TRBV9 with TRBJ2-7; D is ambiguous. Sequencing input: central memory CD4+ T cells from blood. The CDR3 bases are TGTGCCAGCAGCGTATCCAGCTCTTCCTACGAGCAGTACTTC. This sequence encodes CASSVSSSSYEQYF.